The next 8 T cell receptor beta chains were all read from a single sample in a study of identical twins. MiXCR was run by TCRdb on the 5' RACE reads, yielding one entry per CDR3 protein. The sample shows some 500,000 distinct CDR3 sequences, around a tenth of them seen only once. The same data also contributed to another study, on yellow fever vaccine responses in identical twins.

The specimen was PBMCs. These receptors all stem from a woman aged 18-35 years in good health.

In its sample, this clonotype was seen a few times. V usage is TRBV20-1 and J usage is TRBJ2-6; D may be TRBD2 (6 bases). CDR3 length: 17 residues. V lost 6 bases to trimming and J lost 1 base, with 19 bases between them. The germline gives CDR1 DFQATT, CDR2 SNEGSKA (reference sequence). The CDR3 spells CSARNSGGLSGANVLTF. In DNA, the CDR3 is TGCAGTGCCCGGAACTCCGGGGGTCTTTCTGGGGCCAACGTCCTGACTTTC.

The table lists this clonotype with a few counts. The chain couples TRBV15 to TRBJ1-5, with D tentatively TRBD1 (5 bases). CDR1 is LNHNV, CDR2 YYDKDF, per germline (reference sequence). Trimming pared 0 bases from V and 5 bases from J, leaving 5 bases between. CDR3 length: 13 residues. The CDR3 DNA sequence: TGTGCCACCAGCAGAGAGGGACATCAGCCCCAGCATTTT. This gives the protein CATSREGHQPQHF. Drawing the rest from reference TRBV15 and TRBJ1-5, the complete variable domain is DAMVIQNPRYQVTQFGKPVTLSCSQTLNHNVMYWYQQKSSQAPKLLFHYYDKDFNNEADTPDNFQSRRPNTSFCFLDIRSPGLGDTAMYLCATSREGHQPQHFGDGTRLSIL.

This sequence joins TRBV18 and TRBJ2-6; D remains ambiguous. The V gene lost 3 bases and the J gene lost 3 bases, with 12 bases spanning the gap. CDR3 length equals 16 residues. The germline CDR1 and CDR2 sequences are KGHSH and LQKENI. The CDR3 loop reads CASSPQVARGANVLTF. CDR3 nucleotides: TGTGCCAGCTCACCTCAGGTAGCACGTGGGGCCAACGTCCTGACTTTC.

This clonotype was seen repeatedly, ten times or more. The J gene is TRBJ2-3, the V gene TRBV20-1; 10 positions agree with TRBD1. The CDR3 extends over 15 amino acids. With V trimmed by 3 bases and J by 4 bases, 7 bases remained unmatched. The germline CDR1 and CDR2 sequences are DFQATT and SNEGSKA (reference sequence). This CDR3 reads CSARGTGDSADTQYF. CDR3 nucleotide sequence: TGCAGTGCTAGGGGGACAGGGGATAGCGCAGATACGCAGTATTTT.

This sequence joins TRBV12-3 or TRBV12-4 and TRBJ2-7; 12 bases are a match to TRBD2. The V gene end was trimmed by 6 bases and the J gene end by 9 bases; junction bases not matched to a gene: 9. The length of the CDR3 is 14 residues. The CDR3: CASSPTSGSIRQYF. CDR3 DNA: TGTGCCAGCAGCCCGACTAGCGGGAGCATTCGGCAGTACTTC.

This clonotype has a count of ten or more. The chain recombines TRBV7-2 with TRBJ2-7; tentative D call: TRBD1 (6 bases). The germline gives CDR1 SGHTA, CDR2 FQGNSA. Trimming took 0 bases from V and 5 from J, leaving 11 bases between them. This CDR3 contains 14 residues. The CDR3 protein is CASSLAQGFDEQYF. In nucleotides, the CDR3 is TGTGCCAGCAGCTTAGCACAGGGTTTCGACGAGCAGTACTTC.

This clonotype has at least ten counts. The chain combines TRBV27 with TRBJ2-3; D remains ambiguous. The germline CDR1 and CDR2 sequences are MNHEY and SMNVEV (reference sequence). The CDR3 is 14 amino acids. V lost 5 bases and J lost 2, with 11 bases in between. Here the CDR3 DNA reads TGTGCCAGCAGTCTCCAAAGCTACACAGATACGCAGTATTTT. Amino acids: CASSLQSYTDTQYF.

This clonotype was seen a few times. The chain links TRBV20-1 to TRBJ1-2; D might be TRBD1 (5 bases). This CDR3 has 15 residues. Germline-derived CDR1 and CDR2 are DFQATT and SNEGSKA (reference sequence). Trimming took 4 bases from V and 4 from J, leaving 19 bases between them. The CDR3 sequence: CSAKETGSPFYGYTF. The CDR3 DNA follows: TGCAGTGCTAAAGAAACAGGATCCCCTTTCTATGGCTACACCTTC.